One sample yielded the 16 T cell receptor beta chains listed below, sequenced in a study of T cell responses to AZD1222 COVID-19 vaccine. Data came from immunoSEQ multiplex PCR; TCRdb stores just in-frame clones and leaves some out. The sample lists about 130,000 clones; about 88% were seen once. Sequencing used peripheral blood, obtained on day 0 of AZD1222 vaccination. The source of these receptors is an adult in good health.

The table lists this clone with a few counts. This sequence joins TRBV11-2 and TRBJ2-7; TRBD1 matches 10 bases. V was clipped by 4 bases and J by 3 bases; unmatched bases: 6. The germline gives CDR1 SGHAT, CDR2 FQNNGV. The CDR3 sequence is 15 residues long. The CDR3 protein is CASSSPGTGDYEQYF. As DNA, the CDR3 is TGTGCCAGCAGCTCCCCCGGGACAGGGGACTACGAGCAGTACTTC.

The rearrangement uses TRBV13 and TRBJ1-2; TRBD1 matches at 8 bases. CDR1 and CDR2 from the germline V gene are PRHDT and FYEKMQ (reference sequence). This CDR3 spans 15 amino acids. V was clipped by 5 bases and J by 1 base; unmatched bases: 6. The CDR3 loop reads CASSPWTGNNYGYTF. The CDR3 DNA sequence: TGTGCCAGCAGCCCCTGGACAGGGAATAACTATGGCTACACCTTC.

The DNA for the CDR3 is TGTGCCAGCAGCCAGTGGACTAGCGGGGGGGCCCTCCCCGGGGAGCTGTTTTTT. It encodes CASSQWTSGGALPGELFF. The gene calls are TRBV3-1 (or the pseudogene TRBV3-2) and TRBJ2-2; TRBD2 aligns across 15 bases. The ends lost 3 bases at V and 6 bases at J; junction bases unmatched: 8. Germline CDR1 reads LGHDT; CDR2 reads YNNKEL (reference sequence). This CDR3 is 18 amino acids long.

This chain connects TRBV6-5 to TRBJ2-7, with D tentatively TRBD1 (6 bases). The length of the CDR3 is 12 residues. CDR1 and CDR2 from the germline V gene are MNHEY and SVGAGI. V lost 6 bases, J lost 3 bases, and 9 bases lay in between. DNA of the CDR3: TGTGCCAGCAGCCGGACAGTCTACGAGCAGTACTTC. It is translated as CASSRTVYEQYF.

The chain carries TRBV19 and TRBJ2-1; D remains ambiguous. V lost 8 bases, J lost 5 bases, and 19 bases lay in between. In germline, CDR1 is LNHDA, CDR2 SQIVND (reference sequence). The CDR3 is 15 amino acids. The CDR3 loop reads CASSFHGRYDNEQFF. CDR3 nucleotides: TGTGCCAGTTCCTTCCACGGACGATATGACAATGAGCAGTTCTTC.

This chain links TRBV25-1 with TRBJ1-1; 7 nucleotides line up with TRBD1. The germline CDR1 and CDR2 sequences are MGHDK and SYGVNS. The CDR3 contains 13 residues. The V gene end was trimmed by 8 bases and the J gene end by 7 bases; junction bases not matched to a gene: 10. The CDR3: CASGNRGGGEAFF. In DNA form, the CDR3 reads TGTGCCAGCGGAAACAGGGGAGGAGGTGAAGCTTTCTTT.

This chain links TRBV4-3 with TRBJ2-3; 8 nucleotides match TRBD2. The CDR3 sequence is 20 residues long. After removal of 3 bases from V and 2 bases from J, the junction contained 19 bases not matched to a gene. Germline V gives CDR1 LGHNA, CDR2 YSLEER. The DNA of the CDR3 is TGCGCCAGCAGCCAGGAGTCCGAATTCACCGGGACTAGGAACACAGATACGCAGTATTTT. Its protein is CASSQESEFTGTRNTDTQYF.

This clone was seen a single time. V gene TRBV6-2 or TRBV6-3 combines with J gene TRBJ1-1; no reliable D call. V was trimmed by 3 bases and J by 1 base, leaving 6 bases between them. CDR1 is MNHEY and CDR2 is SVGEGT in the germline V gene. This CDR3 has 13 residues. The CDR3 nucleotides read TGTGCCAGCAGTTATAACGGGAACACTGAAGCTTTCTTT. It is translated as CASSYNGNTEAFF.

The chain uses TRBV18 and TRBJ1-2, with D unresolved. The CDR3 extends over 13 amino acids. Germline V lookup: CDR1 KGHSH, CDR2 LQKENI. With 2 bases removed from V and 7 bases from J, the gap between germline ends came to 11 bases. CDR3 sequence (DNA): TGTGCCAGCTCACCAGATCGTCAGGCTGGCTACACCTTC. The encoded protein is CASSPDRQAGYTF.

The V and J genes are TRBV4-1 and TRBJ1-1; 9 bases align to TRBD1. Germline CDR1 MGHRA, CDR2 YSYEKL. This CDR3 has 15 residues. With 3 bases clipped from V and 4 bases from J, the junction kept 6 bases outside the gene matches. CDR3 nucleotides: TGCGCCAGCAGCCATGTACAGGGGGCGGGCACTGAAGCTTTCTTT. Translating it yields CASSHVQGAGTEAFF.

This chain uses TRBV14 with TRBJ1-6; 9 nucleotides align to TRBD1. The V segment lost 1 base and the J segment 7 bases; nucleotides outside the gene matches: 2. From germline, CDR1 is SGHDN and CDR2 FVKESK. The length of the CDR3 is 15 residues. The CDR3 loop is CASSQAGTGNSPLHF. For the CDR3, the DNA is TGTGCCAGCAGCCAAGCAGGGACAGGGAATTCACCCCTCCACTTT.

This clone was seen more than once but under ten times. The chain is built from TRBV5-1 and TRBJ2-1; possible D gene TRBD2, 6 bases. The germline V gene encodes CDR1 SGHRS and CDR2 YFSETQ. Trimming stripped 0 bases from V and 1 base from J, with 11 bases between. This CDR3 has 16 residues. CDR3 sequence (DNA): TGCGCCAGCAGCTTGGCCGGGGGAGGATCCTACAATGAGCAGTTCTTC. Protein product: CASSLAGGGSYNEQFF.

The CDR3 DNA follows: TGTGCCAGCAGTTACGACAGGGACTATGGCTACACCTTC. Translating it yields CASSYDRDYGYTF. This chain connects TRBV6-5 to TRBJ1-2; 7 bases are a match to TRBD1. The CDR3 is 13 amino acids. The ends lost 2 bases at V and 3 bases at J; junction bases unmatched: 0. Germline values: CDR1 MNHEY, CDR2 SVGAGI.

This clone was observed many times. The CDR3 coding sequence is TGCGCCAGCAGCTTGGGACAGGGGGATCAGCCCCAGCATTTT. This sequence encodes CASSLGQGDQPQHF. The chain joins TRBV5-1 to TRBJ1-5; 9 nucleotides align to TRBD1. The V gene end was trimmed by 0 bases and the J gene end by 5 bases; junction bases not matched to a gene: 0. The CDR3 length is 14 residues. The germline V gene has CDR1 SGHRS and CDR2 YFSETQ.

The CDR3 reads CASSPSLDPSTDTQYF. The CDR3 nucleotides read TGTGCCAGCAGCCCCTCGCTGGATCCTAGCACAGATACGCAGTATTTT. J is TRBJ2-3 and V is TRBV7-2; D not resolved. The CDR3 loop spans 16 amino acids. CDR1 is SGHTA and CDR2 is FQGNSA in the germline V gene. V lost 5 bases and J lost 0, with 15 bases in between.

The chain recombines TRBV5-1 with TRBJ1-2, with 10 nucleotides matching TRBD1. CDR1 and CDR2 (germline): SGHRS, YFSETQ. The CDR3 has 16 amino acids. V trimming: 1 base; J trimming: 4 bases; junction bases outside the gene matches: 7. The CDR3 loop is CASSLFGTGEFYGYTF. CDR3 coding DNA: TGCGCCAGCAGCTTGTTTGGGACAGGGGAATTCTATGGCTACACCTTC.